This T cell receptor (beta chain) appears in the sequencing data of a study of T-cell reconstitution after alpha-beta-depleted transplantation in children. Findings and limits, study-wide: Recipient T cells and thymic progenitors that survived were the source of the high TCRbeta diversity seen at day 60 in some patients. T-cell numbers and diversity, one year after transplant, stemmed largely from T cells that were newly produced. Reportedly, roughly two months post-transplant, alpha-beta T cells arose from several hundred expanded graft clones.

V dropped 4 bases and J dropped 1 base, with 20 bases sitting between them. CDR1 SNHLY and CDR2 FYNNEI come from the germline V gene. The CDR3 spans 17 residues. A library of TCRbeta sequences, prepared with unique molecular identifiers, was generated. TCRdb re-called the PCR reads with MiXCR, one entry per CDR3 protein. Of 95,000 to 150,000 distinct CDR3 sequences in the sample, under 25% were seen once. This clonotype was detected ten times or more. Its antigen is unidentified. The clonotype comes from a male patient aged 2-10 years who had a stem cell transplant for chronic granulomatous disease, so the T cells may come from the graft donor. The J gene is TRBJ2-7, the V gene TRBV2; a possible D gene is TRBD1 (6 bases). The sample consisted of PBMCs, mostly from graft donor cells, taken 180 days after TCRalphabeta/CD19-depleted stem cell transplant. This CDR3 is CASSVTGIFQGSYEQYF. The CDR3 DNA sequence: TGTGCCAGCAGTGTTACAGGGATTTTCCAAGGATCCTACGAGCAGTACTTC.